The 18 T cell receptor beta chains below come from one sample, sequenced in a study of patients and donors after allogeneic stem cell transplantation. TCRdb called the RT-PCR reads again in MiXCR, with one record for every CDR3 protein. This table has tens of thousands of distinct CDR3 sequences, roughly 38% appearing once. The sample comprised blood, either unsorted or a sorted T cell fraction (not recorded which). The receptors were sampled from a human donor who was either an allogeneic HSCT recipient or a stem cell or donor lymphocyte infusion donor (not recorded which). It is not recorded whose cells these are; they may come from a transplant donor.

The chain joins TRBV7-9 to TRBJ1-1; a weak D match, TRBD1 (5 bases). CDR1 and CDR2 (germline): SEHNR, FQNEAQ (reference sequence). This CDR3 is built from 15 residues. V shed 0 bases and J shed 1 base, with 9 bases lying between them. The CDR3 DNA follows: TGTGCCAGCAGCTTAGCGCTTGGGGGGAACACTGAAGCTTTCTTT. Translating it yields CASSLALGGNTEAFF.

This clonotype was seen more than once but under ten times. The V and J genes are TRBV11-2 and TRBJ2-5; the D call may be TRBD1 or TRBD2 (6 bases each). CDR1 and CDR2 (germline): SGHAT, FQNNGV. The V end lost 5 bases, the J end lost 1 base, and 14 bases lay between the germline ends. The CDR3 contains 15 residues. DNA of the CDR3: TGTGCCAGCAGCCAGCCAGGGGACTTCCAAGAGACCCAGTACTTC. As protein: CASSQPGDFQETQYF.

This clonotype turned up a few times. The V gene is TRBV29-1, the J gene TRBJ1-1; D not certain. The CDR3 spans 14 residues. Trimming pared 5 bases from V and 0 bases from J, leaving 13 bases between. Germline assignment: CDR1 SQVTM and CDR2 ANQGSEA. The CDR3 spells CSVSEQTLNTEAFF. The DNA for the CDR3 is TGCAGCGTTTCTGAACAAACTTTGAACACTGAAGCTTTCTTT.

This clonotype came up a few times. The chain recombines TRBV3-1 with TRBJ2-2; 7 bases map to TRBD1. The CDR3 is made up of 15 amino acids. V shed 4 bases, J shed 5 bases, and the junction held 7 bases outside the gene matches. Germline CDR1 is LGHDT and CDR2 is YNNKEL (reference sequence). The DNA of the CDR3 is TGTGCCAGCAGCCGGGAACAGGGGTATACCGGGGAGCTGTTTTTT. This sequence encodes CASSREQGYTGELFF.

In its sample, this clonotype was seen a few times. The chain is built from TRBV29-1 and TRBJ1-2, with D hard to call. Per germline, CDR1 SQVTM and CDR2 ANQGSEA. Trimming removed 0 bases from V and 4 bases from J, with 12 bases in between. The CDR3 consists of 14 residues. CDR3 region: CSVEDRGPAYGYTF. For the CDR3, the DNA is TGCAGCGTTGAAGATCGTGGCCCGGCCTATGGCTACACCTTC. The variable domain in full, with the rest retrieved from reference TRBV29-1 and TRBJ1-2, is SAVISQKPSRDICQRGTSLTIQCQVDSQVTMMFWYRQQPGQSLTLIATANQGSEATYESGFVIDKFPISRPNLTFSTLTVSNMSPEDSSIYLCSVEDRGPAYGYTFGSGTRLTVV.

This chain joins TRBV5-1 and TRBJ1-1; no reliable D call. The length of the CDR3 is 12 residues. Trimming stripped 6 bases from V and 6 bases from J, with 12 bases between. Looked up from germline, CDR1 is SGHRS and CDR2 is YFSETQ. The CDR3 loop is CASNKGPPEAFF. CDR3 in DNA: TGCGCCAGCAACAAAGGCCCCCCTGAAGCTTTCTTT.

The genes are TRBV10-3 and TRBJ1-5, with 7 bases that match TRBD1. CDR1 and CDR2 (germline): ENHRY, SYGVKD. The CDR3 is 16 residues long. After removal of 0 bases from V and 1 base from J, the junction contained 3 bases not matched to a gene. The CDR3 is CAISESKGGSNQPQHF. The DNA of the CDR3 is TGTGCCATCAGTGAGTCGAAAGGGGGCAGCAATCAGCCCCAGCATTTT.

This clonotype occurred a few times. The gene calls are TRBV20-1 and TRBJ1-4, with D maybe TRBD1 (6 bases). Trimming removed 7 bases at V and 3 bases at J, with 12 bases between. Germline V gene sequence: CDR1 DFQATT, CDR2 SNEGSKA (reference sequence). The CDR3 sequence is 13 residues long. CDR3 nucleotide sequence: TGCAGTGTCCAACAGGGCGCTAATGAAAAACTGTTTTTT. Its protein is CSVQQGANEKLFF.

The rearrangement links TRBV29-1 to TRBJ2-5; 7 positions match TRBD1. The germline V gene has CDR1 SQVTM and CDR2 ANQGSEA. Trimming cost V 7 bases and J 2 bases; bases outside gene matches: 7. This CDR3 spans 13 amino acids. CDR3 residues: CSACVRGQETQYF. CDR3 bases: TGCAGCGCCTGCGTCAGGGGGCAAGAGACCCAGTACTTC.

This clonotype was seen repeatedly, ten times or more. V usage is TRBV12-3 or TRBV12-4 and J usage is TRBJ1-5, with 7 bases aligning to TRBD1. Unmatched junction bases numbered 8, after V lost 6 bases and J lost 0 bases. This CDR3 spans 16 amino acids. CDR3 amino acids: CASSPRGGHSNQPQHF. CDR3 in DNA: TGTGCCAGCAGCCCCAGGGGGGGCCATAGCAATCAGCCCCAGCATTTT.

V gene TRBV20-1 combines with J gene TRBJ2-7, with 11 bases matching TRBD2. Germline values: CDR1 DFQATT, CDR2 SNEGSKA (reference sequence). Trimming took 6 bases from V and 1 from J; bases not matched to a gene: 20. The CDR3 sequence is 19 residues long. The chain's CDR3 is CSATLAGVPHTPCSYEQYF. In DNA form, the CDR3 reads TGCAGTGCAACACTAGCGGGAGTCCCCCATACCCCGTGTTCCTACGAGCAGTACTTC.

The chain uses TRBV9 and TRBJ1-2; D gene ambiguous. V lost 0 bases and J 0 bases, leaving 9 bases between the germline ends. The germline V gene encodes CDR1 SGDLS and CDR2 YYNGEE. The CDR3 is 15 amino acids. Here the CDR3 DNA reads TGTGCCAGCAGCGTAGGACCAGGTCCTAACTATGGCTACACCTTC. This gives the protein CASSVGPGPNYGYTF.

J is TRBJ2-2 and V is TRBV7-9; 9 bases are a match to TRBD1. The trim removed 9 bases at V and 3 bases at J, leaving 5 bases unmatched. The CDR3 spans 14 residues. Germline lookup yields CDR1 SEHNR and CDR2 FQNEAQ (reference sequence). The CDR3 bases are TGTGCCAGTCTACAGGGGGCGTACACCGGGGAGCTGTTTTTT. Protein product: CASLQGAYTGELFF. The full variable domain, with the rest looked up from reference TRBV7-9 and TRBJ2-2, is DTGVSQNPRHKITKRGQNVTFRCDPISEHNRLYWYRQTLGQGPEFLTYFQNEAQLEKSRLLSDRFSAERPKGSFSTLEIQRTEQGDSAMYLCASLQGAYTGELFFGEGSRLTVL.

The chain links TRBV29-1 to TRBJ2-1; D is unresolved. V was cut by 1 base and J by 4 bases, with 14 bases left in between. This CDR3 region has 15 residues. CDR1 is SQVTM, CDR2 ANQGSEA, per germline. The CDR3 DNA reads TGCAGCGTTGAAGCTTCAGCCATCAAGTACAATGAGCAGTTCTTC. It translates to CSVEASAIKYNEQFF.

The chain employs TRBV10-3 and TRBJ2-3; 9 nucleotides agree with TRBD2. Germline V lookup: CDR1 ENHRY, CDR2 SYGVKD. The junction had 8 bases not matched to a gene; V was cut back by 9 bases and J by 4 bases. The CDR3 has 14 residues. CDR3 DNA sequence: TGTGCCATATTTACCGGGACTAGCTCAGATACGCAGTATTTT. Its protein is CAIFTGTSSDTQYF.

The chain employs TRBV4-2 and TRBJ1-6, with a tentative D call TRBD1 (5 bases). Trimming pared 2 bases from V and 10 bases from J, leaving 21 bases between. CDR3 length: 17 residues. Per germline, CDR1 LGHNA and CDR2 YNFKEQ. For the CDR3, the DNA is TGTGCCAGCAGCCAACTTATCGGGGCCAAAAATCCATCACCCCTCCACTTT. This gives the protein CASSQLIGAKNPSPLHF.

In this sample, this clonotype turned up many times. CDR3 residues: CASSYPGTDYGYTF. Here the CDR3 DNA reads TGTGCCAGCAGCTACCCGGGCACGGACTATGGCTACACCTTC. The V gene is TRBV5-4, the J gene TRBJ1-2; D ambiguous. The CDR3 is 14 residues long. V lost 3 bases to trimming and J lost 3 bases, with 12 bases between them. Germline assignment: CDR1 SGHNT and CDR2 YYREEE (reference sequence). Full variable domain (missing parts from reference TRBV5-4 and TRBJ1-2): ETGVTQSPTHLIKTRGQQVTLRCSSQSGHNTVSWYQQALGQGPQFIFQYYREEENGRGNFPPRFSGLQFPNYSSELNVNALELDDSALYLCASSYPGTDYGYTFGSGTRLTVV.

The genes are TRBV30 and TRBJ1-1, with D perhaps TRBD1 (5 bases). Trimming removed 1 base from V and 5 bases from J, with 8 bases in between. The CDR3 has 12 amino acids. Germline V gives CDR1 GTSNPN, CDR2 SVGIG (reference sequence). CDR3 coding DNA: TGTGCCTGGAGTGAGACAGTTACTGAAGCTTTCTTT. Translation: CAWSETVTEAFF.